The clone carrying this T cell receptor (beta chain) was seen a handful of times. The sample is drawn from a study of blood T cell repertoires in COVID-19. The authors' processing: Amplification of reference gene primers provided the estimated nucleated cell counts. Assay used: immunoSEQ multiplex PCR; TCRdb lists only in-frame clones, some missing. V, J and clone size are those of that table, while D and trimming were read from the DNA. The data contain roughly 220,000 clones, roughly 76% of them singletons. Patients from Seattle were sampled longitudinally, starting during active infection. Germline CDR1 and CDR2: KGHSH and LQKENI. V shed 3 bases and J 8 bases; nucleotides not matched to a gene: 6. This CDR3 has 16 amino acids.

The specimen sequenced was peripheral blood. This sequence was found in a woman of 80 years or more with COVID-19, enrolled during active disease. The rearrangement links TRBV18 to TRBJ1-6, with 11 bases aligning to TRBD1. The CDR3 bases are TGTGCCAGCTCACCCCAGGGACAGGGGGTGGATTCACCCCTCCACTTT. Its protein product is CASSPQGQGVDSPLHF.